The 13 T cell receptor beta chains below were found in one sample sequenced in a study of blood T cell repertoires in COVID-19. Some clones are missing from TCRdb's copy, which holds only in-frame ones; the method was immunoSEQ multiplex PCR. Of some 270,000 clones in the sample, about nine tenths were seen once. The sequenced sample consisted of PBMCs or T cells enriched from blood (not recorded which). These receptors all come from an older woman who had recovered from COVID-19.

This chain joins TRBV11-2 and TRBJ1-4; 7 positions agree with TRBD1. From germline, CDR1 is SGHAT and CDR2 FQNNGV. This CDR3 comprises 14 residues. Germline trimming cut 6 bases from V and 8 bases from J; bases unmatched to any gene: 9. CDR3 sequence (DNA): TGTGCCAGCAGTCCAAGGGGGCCTGGGGAAAAACTGTTTTTT. This encodes CASSPRGPGEKLFF.

The chain carries TRBV10-3 and TRBJ1-6; unclear D gene. V was trimmed by 7 bases and J by 8 bases, leaving 9 bases between them. The CDR3 contains 12 residues. Germline-derived CDR1 and CDR2 are ENHRY and SYGVKD. DNA for the CDR3: TGTGCCATCAAGGACTCCTATTCACCCCTCCACTTT. Translated: CAIKDSYSPLHF.

This clone was recorded a few times. V is TRBV2 and J is TRBJ2-3, with 7 bases matching TRBD2. The CDR3 is made up of 15 amino acids. Germline CDR1 and CDR2: SNHLY and FYNNEI. The ends lost 6 bases at V and 0 bases at J; junction bases unmatched: 6. The CDR3 protein is CASSGGGRSTDTQYF. CDR3 nucleotides: TGTGCCAGCAGCGGCGGGGGACGTAGCACAGATACGCAGTATTTT.

The chain employs TRBV19 and TRBJ2-3; 9 positions match TRBD1. Germline V CDR1 and CDR2: LNHDA, SQIVND (reference sequence). V lost 6 bases to trimming and J lost 5 bases; unmatched junction nucleotides: 3. This CDR3 region has 13 residues. The CDR3 DNA sequence: TGTGCCAGTAGACGACAGGGGGGAGATACGCAGTATTTT. The encoded protein is CASRRQGGDTQYF.

The rearrangement uses TRBV5-5 and TRBJ2-5; 7 nucleotides align to TRBD1. Unmatched junction bases numbered 10, after V lost 4 bases and J lost 4 bases. This CDR3 has 15 residues. Germline V gives CDR1 SGHKS, CDR2 YYEKEE (reference sequence). CDR3: CASSPPEGTAETQYF. DNA of the CDR3: TGTGCCAGCAGCCCACCCGAGGGGACAGCAGAGACCCAGTACTTC.

The V and J genes are TRBV19 and TRBJ1-1; D remains ambiguous. V was trimmed by 4 bases and J by 7 bases, leaving 13 bases between them. CDR1 is LNHDA, CDR2 SQIVND, per germline (reference sequence). The CDR3 sequence is 13 residues long. The CDR3 protein is CASSTSVALEAFF. For the CDR3, the DNA is TGTGCCAGTAGTACCTCGGTAGCACTTGAAGCTTTCTTT. The full variable domain, with the rest looked up from reference TRBV19 and TRBJ1-1, is DGGITQSPKYLFRKEGQNVTLSCEQNLNHDAMYWYRQDPGQGLRLIYYSQIVNDFQKGDIAEGYSVSREKKESFPLTVTSAQKNPTAFYLCASSTSVALEAFFGQGTRLTVV.

The V gene is TRBV6-5, the J gene TRBJ2-3; D may be TRBD1 (5 bases). The CDR3 runs to 15 residues. From germline, CDR1 is MNHEY and CDR2 SVGAGI. V was shortened by 9 bases and J by 3 bases, with 19 bases between the two germline ends. This CDR3 reads CASRPGYGATDTQYF. CDR3 nucleotide sequence: TGTGCCAGTCGACCAGGGTATGGGGCGACAGATACGCAGTATTTT.

The genes are TRBV2 and TRBJ2-7; TRBD1 is a possible D gene (6 bases). The CDR3 sequence is 13 residues long. Germline CDR1 SNHLY, CDR2 FYNNEI. V lost 10 bases, J lost 0 bases, and 13 bases lay in between. The CDR3 coding sequence is TGTGCCACGGACAGTACCAACTCCTACGAGCAGTACTTC. This codes for CATDSTNSYEQYF.

This chain joins TRBV30 and TRBJ2-7, with D possibly matching TRBD1 (6 bases). V lost 5 bases to trimming and J lost 6 bases, with 17 bases between them. Looked up from germline, CDR1 is GTSNPN and CDR2 is SVGIG (reference sequence). The CDR3 sequence is 13 residues long. This chain's CDR3 is CAWDTGHGTEQYF. The CDR3, as DNA: TGTGCCTGGGATACGGGACACGGAACCGAGCAGTACTTC. The entire variable domain, with the rest obtained from reference TRBV30 and TRBJ2-7, is as follows: SQTIHQWPATLVQPVGSPLSLECTVEGTSNPNLYWYRQAAGRGLQLLFYSVGIGQISSEVPQNLSASRPQDRQFILSSKKLLLSDSGFYLCAWDTGHGTEQYFGPGTRLTVT.

The chain couples TRBV19 to TRBJ1-2; perhaps TRBD1 as D (6 bases). V lost 5 bases, J lost 4 bases, and 23 bases lay in between. The CDR3 length is 17 residues. Germline V gives CDR1 LNHDA, CDR2 SQIVND (reference sequence). Here the CDR3 DNA reads TGTGCCAGTAGTGTTACAGGGCCCCATTCGGCGGCCTATGGCTACACCTTC. Its protein product is CASSVTGPHSAAYGYTF. Full variable domain (remainder filled in from reference TRBV19 and TRBJ1-2): DGGITQSPKYLFRKEGQNVTLSCEQNLNHDAMYWYRQDPGQGLRLIYYSQIVNDFQKGDIAEGYSVSREKKESFPLTVTSAQKNPTAFYLCASSVTGPHSAAYGYTFGSGTRLTVV.

This sequence joins TRBV18 and TRBJ1-2, with a possible D match to TRBD1 (6 bases). This CDR3 is built from 15 residues. Germline CDR1 reads KGHSH; CDR2 reads LQKENI. V shed 6 bases and J shed 0 bases, with 14 bases lying between them. In DNA, the CDR3 is TGTGCCAGCTCCCAAACAGGGACCCCTAACTATGGCTACACCTTC. This translates into CASSQTGTPNYGYTF.

This clone was recorded many times. V and J are TRBV29-1 and TRBJ1-2; 8 bases align to TRBD1. CDR3 length: 15 residues. Germline CDR1 is SQVTM and CDR2 is ANQGSEA. Trimming cost V 5 bases and J 4 bases; bases outside gene matches: 12. The CDR3, as DNA: TGCAGCGTTCAACACCCGGACAGGGCTGGCTATGGCTACACCTTC. It yields the protein CSVQHPDRAGYGYTF.

J is TRBJ1-2 and V is TRBV2; 8 nucleotides align to TRBD1. J lost 3 bases, V lost 5 bases, and 8 bases had no gene match. The V gene's germline CDR1 is SNHLY and CDR2 FYNNEI. This CDR3 spans 15 amino acids. For the CDR3, the DNA is TGTGCCAGCAGTCAGCAGGGGGCGGAGTACTATGGCTACACCTTC. Protein product: CASSQQGAEYYGYTF.